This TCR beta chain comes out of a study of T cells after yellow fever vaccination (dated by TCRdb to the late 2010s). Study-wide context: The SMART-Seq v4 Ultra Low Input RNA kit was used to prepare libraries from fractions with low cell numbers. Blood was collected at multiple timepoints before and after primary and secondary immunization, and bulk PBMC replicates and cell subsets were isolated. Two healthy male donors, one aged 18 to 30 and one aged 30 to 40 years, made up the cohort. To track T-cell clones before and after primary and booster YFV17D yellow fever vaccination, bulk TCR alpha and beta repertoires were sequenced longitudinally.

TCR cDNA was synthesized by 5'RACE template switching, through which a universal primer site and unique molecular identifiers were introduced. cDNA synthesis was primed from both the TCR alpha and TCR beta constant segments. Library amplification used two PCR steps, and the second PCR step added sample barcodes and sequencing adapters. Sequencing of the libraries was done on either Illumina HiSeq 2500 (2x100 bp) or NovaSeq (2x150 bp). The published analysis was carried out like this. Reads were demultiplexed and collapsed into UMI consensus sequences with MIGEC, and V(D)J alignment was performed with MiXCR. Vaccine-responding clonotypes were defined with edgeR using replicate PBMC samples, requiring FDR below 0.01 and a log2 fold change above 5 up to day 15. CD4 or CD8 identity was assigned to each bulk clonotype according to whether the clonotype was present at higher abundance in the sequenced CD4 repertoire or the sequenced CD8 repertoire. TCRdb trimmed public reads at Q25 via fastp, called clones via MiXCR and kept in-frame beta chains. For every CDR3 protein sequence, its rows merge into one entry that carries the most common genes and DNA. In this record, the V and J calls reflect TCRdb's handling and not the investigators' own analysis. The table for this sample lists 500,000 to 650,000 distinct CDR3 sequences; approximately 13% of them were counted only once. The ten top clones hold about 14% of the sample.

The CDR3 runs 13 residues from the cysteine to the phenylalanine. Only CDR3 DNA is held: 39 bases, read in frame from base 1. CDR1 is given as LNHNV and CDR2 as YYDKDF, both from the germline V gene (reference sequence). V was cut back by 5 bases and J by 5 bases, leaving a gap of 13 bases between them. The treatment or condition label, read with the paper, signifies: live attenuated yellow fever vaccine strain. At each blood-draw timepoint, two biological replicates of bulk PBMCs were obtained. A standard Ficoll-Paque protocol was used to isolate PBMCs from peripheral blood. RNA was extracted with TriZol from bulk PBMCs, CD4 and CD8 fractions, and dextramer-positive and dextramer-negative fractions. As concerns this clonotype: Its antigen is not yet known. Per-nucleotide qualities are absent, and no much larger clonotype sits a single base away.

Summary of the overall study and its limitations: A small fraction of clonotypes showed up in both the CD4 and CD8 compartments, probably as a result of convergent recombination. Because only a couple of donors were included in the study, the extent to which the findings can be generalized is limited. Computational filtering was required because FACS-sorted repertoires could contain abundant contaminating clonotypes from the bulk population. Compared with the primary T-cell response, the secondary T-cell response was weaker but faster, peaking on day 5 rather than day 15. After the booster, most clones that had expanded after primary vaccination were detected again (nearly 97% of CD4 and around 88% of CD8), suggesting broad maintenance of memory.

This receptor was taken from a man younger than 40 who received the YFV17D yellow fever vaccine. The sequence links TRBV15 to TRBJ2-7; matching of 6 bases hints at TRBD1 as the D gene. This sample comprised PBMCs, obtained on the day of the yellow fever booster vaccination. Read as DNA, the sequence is TGTGCCACCAGCGGTTACAGGGAAAACGAGCAGTACTTC. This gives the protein CATSGYRENEQYF.